The 17 T cell receptor beta chains in this list originate from one sample, sequenced in a study of blood T cell repertoires in COVID-19. The method was immunoSEQ multiplex PCR; TCRdb's version includes in-frame clones alone and lacks a portion of them. Among 250,000 or so clones, 75% to 90% were seen once, and the ten largest hold 0.94%. Input material: peripheral blood. These receptors were collected from a woman aged 40 to 55 who had recovered from COVID-19.

This chain connects TRBV5-4 to TRBJ2-2; TRBD2 agrees at 10 bases. With 4 bases clipped from V and 1 base from J, the junction kept 10 bases outside the gene matches. This CDR3 comprises 18 residues. Per germline, CDR1 SGHNT and CDR2 YYREEE (reference sequence). CDR3 nucleotide sequence: TGTGCCAGCAGCCGGGGGCCTACTAGCGGGGTGAACACCGGGGAGCTGTTTTTT. Encoded protein: CASSRGPTSGVNTGELFF.

The rearrangement links TRBV6-5 to TRBJ2-5; D unresolved. V dropped 6 bases and J dropped 5 bases, with 16 bases sitting between them. In germline, CDR1 is MNHEY, CDR2 SVGAGI. The CDR3 sequence is 14 residues long. The CDR3 region has the DNA TGTGCCAGCAGACCACACAGTACTGGTGAGACCCAGTACTTC. Translation gives CASRPHSTGETQYF.

The gene calls are TRBV6-6 and TRBJ2-2, with 7 positions matching TRBD2. V dropped 6 bases and J dropped 1; count of bases not matched to a gene: 2. The CDR3 is 14 amino acids. Germline V gene data show CDR1 as MNHNY and CDR2 as SVGAGI (reference sequence). The CDR3 here is CASRPSGNTGELFF. CDR3 DNA: TGTGCCAGCAGGCCTAGCGGGAACACCGGGGAGCTGTTTTTT.

J is TRBJ2-7 and V is TRBV24-1, with TRBD2 matching 9 bases. CDR3 size: 17 residues. Per the germline V gene, CDR1 is KGHDR and CDR2 is SFDVKD. V shed 3 bases and J 5 bases; nucleotides not matched to a gene: 13. The CDR3: CATSDARSSGMPDEQYF. In DNA form, the CDR3 reads TGTGCCACCAGTGATGCCCGATCTAGCGGGATGCCGGACGAGCAGTACTTC.

In this sample, this clone turned up a few times. Other DNA sequences of this sample code for an identical CDR3. This chain joins TRBV5-1 and TRBJ2-3; the D is unclear. Per germline, CDR1 SGHRS and CDR2 YFSETQ. V dropped 2 bases and J dropped 1 base, with 5 bases sitting between them. The CDR3 has 13 amino acids. Here the CDR3 reads CASSFPGTDTQYF. CDR3 bases: TGCGCCAGCAGCTTCCCTGGCACAGATACGCAGTATTTT.

Only a few counts were recorded for this clone. The chain employs TRBV7-2 and TRBJ1-4; no definite D call. Germline loops: CDR1 SGHTA, CDR2 FQGNSA. V was trimmed by 1 base and J by 4 bases, leaving 10 bases between them. This CDR3 region has 15 residues. The CDR3 spells CASSLGAVSNEKLFF. The CDR3 nucleotides are TGTGCCAGCAGCTTAGGGGCAGTGAGTAATGAAAAACTGTTTTTT. The full variable domain, completed using reference TRBV7-2 and TRBJ1-4, is GAGVSQSPSNKVTEKGKDVELRCDPISGHTALYWYRQSLGQGLEFLIYFQGNSAPDKSGLPSDRFSAERTGGSVSTLTIQRTQQEDSAVYLCASSLGAVSNEKLFFGSGTQLSVL.

This chain uses TRBV7-3 with TRBJ2-5; the match to TRBD2 covers 12 bases. Germline assignment: CDR1 SGHTA and CDR2 FQGTGA. The CDR3 contains 18 residues. The trim removed 0 bases at V and 5 bases at J, leaving 10 bases unmatched. CDR3 coding DNA: TGTGCCAGCAGCTTAACCCCCTCTAGCGGGAGGGATTTGGAGACCCAGTACTTC. Its translation is CASSLTPSSGRDLETQYF. Combining the CDR3 with reference TRBV7-3 and TRBJ2-5 gives the whole variable domain GAGVSQTPSNKVTEKGKYVELRCDPISGHTALYWYRQSLGQGPEFLIYFQGTGAADDSGLPNDRFFAVRPEGSVSTLKIQRTERGDSAVYLCASSLTPSSGRDLETQYFGPGTRLLVL.

The J gene is TRBJ2-3, the V gene TRBV15, with D maybe TRBD1 (6 bases). The germline CDR1 and CDR2 sequences are LNHNV and YYDKDF (reference sequence). V was pared by 0 bases and J by 3 bases, with 19 bases between. CDR3 length equals 18 residues. The CDR3 sequence is CATSRDVLRTASTDTQYF. DNA for the CDR3: TGTGCCACCAGCAGAGATGTCCTTAGGACAGCTAGTACAGATACGCAGTATTTT.

The chain is built from TRBV27 and TRBJ2-7; D unresolved. With 4 bases removed from V and 1 base from J, the gap between germline ends came to 14 bases. The germline V gene encodes CDR1 MNHEY and CDR2 SMNVEV (reference sequence). The CDR3 totals 15 residues. CDR3 protein: CASSSQYTFSYEQYF. In DNA, the CDR3 is TGTGCCAGCAGTTCCCAGTATACATTTTCCTACGAGCAGTACTTC.

J is TRBJ2-7 and V is TRBV19; 8 nucleotides line up with TRBD2. From germline, CDR1 is LNHDA and CDR2 SQIVND (reference sequence). This CDR3 has 17 residues. With V trimmed by 1 base and J by 1 base, 9 bases remained unmatched. For the CDR3, the DNA is TGTGCCAGTAGTATAGCCTGGCGGGAGGTAGGGTCCTACGAGCAGTACTTC. The encoded protein is CASSIAWREVGSYEQYF.

J is TRBJ2-2 and V is TRBV2; D may be TRBD2 (6 bases). Deletions cut 4 bases from V and 0 bases from J, with 12 bases between. The CDR3 consists of 16 residues. The V gene's germline CDR1 is SNHLY and CDR2 FYNNEI. CDR3 sequence: CASSVGGLTNTGELFF. CDR3 coding DNA: TGTGCCAGCAGTGTGGGAGGCCTTACGAACACCGGGGAGCTGTTTTTT.

This chain uses TRBV7-9 with TRBJ2-1; TRBD2 matches 13 bases. The length of the CDR3 is 15 residues. Germline V gene lookup returns CDR1 SEHNR and CDR2 FQNEAQ (reference sequence). V was pared by 6 bases and J by 4 bases, with 3 bases of the junction left unmatched. The CDR3 DNA reads TGTGCCAGCAGGACGGGACTAGCGGGATACAATGAGCAGTTCTTC. Its translation: CASRTGLAGYNEQFF.

This clone was picked up many times. CDR3 coding DNA: TGTGCCAGCAGCTTAAATGGGCCAGGGGACACCGGGGAGCTGTTTTTT. It encodes CASSLNGPGDTGELFF. V gene TRBV7-3 combines with J gene TRBJ2-2, with D possibly matching TRBD1 (6 bases). V lost 1 base, J lost 3 bases, and 12 bases lay in between. Germline V gene data show CDR1 as SGHTA and CDR2 as FQGTGA. This CDR3 has 16 amino acids.

The chain has TRBV24-1 and TRBJ2-3; TRBD1 agrees at 8 bases. CDR1 is KGHDR, CDR2 SFDVKD, per germline. Unmatched junction bases numbered 5, after V lost 1 base and J lost 3 bases. The CDR3 is 16 residues long. CDR3 sequence (DNA): TGTGCCACCAGTGATTTCAACCGACAGGGGACAGATACGCAGTATTTT. Translation: CATSDFNRQGTDTQYF.

The rearrangement joins TRBV5-5 to TRBJ2-2; 10 bases agree with TRBD2. The CDR3 consists of 16 residues. Looked up from germline, CDR1 is SGHKS and CDR2 is YYEKEE (reference sequence). V lost 4 bases to trimming and J lost 6 bases; unmatched junction nucleotides: 9. CDR3 in amino acids: CASSPTSGRSPGELFF. The CDR3 bases are TGTGCCAGCAGCCCGACTAGCGGGCGATCCCCCGGGGAGCTGTTTTTT.

The V gene is TRBV30, the J gene TRBJ1-1; the match to TRBD1 covers 7 bases. CDR1 is GTSNPN, CDR2 SVGIG, per germline (reference sequence). V lost 8 bases and J lost 11; bases outside the gene matches: 14. The CDR3 has 12 amino acids. The chain's CDR3 is CAGTRGTDTAFF. The CDR3 DNA sequence: TGTGCCGGAACCCGTGGGACAGATACGGCTTTCTTT.

The chain is built from TRBV5-1 and TRBJ2-2, with TRBD1 identical over 10 bases. CDR1 is SGHRS and CDR2 is YFSETQ in the germline V gene. This CDR3 is 17 amino acids long. V trimming: 0 bases; J trimming: 4 bases; junction bases outside the gene matches: 6. Here the CDR3 reads CASSLAPGQGFTGELFF. The CDR3 DNA is TGCGCCAGCAGCTTGGCCCCGGGACAGGGGTTCACCGGGGAGCTGTTTTTT.